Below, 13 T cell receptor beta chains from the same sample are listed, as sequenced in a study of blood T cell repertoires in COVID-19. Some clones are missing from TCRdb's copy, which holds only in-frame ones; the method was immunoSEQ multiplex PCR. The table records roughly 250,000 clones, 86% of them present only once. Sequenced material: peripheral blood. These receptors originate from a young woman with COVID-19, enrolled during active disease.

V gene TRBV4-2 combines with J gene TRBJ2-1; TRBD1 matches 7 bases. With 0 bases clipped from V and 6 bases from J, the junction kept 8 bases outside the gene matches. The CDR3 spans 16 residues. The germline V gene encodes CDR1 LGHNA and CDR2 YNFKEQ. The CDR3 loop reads CASSQELTGPGNEQFF. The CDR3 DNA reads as TGTGCCAGCAGCCAAGAGTTGACAGGGCCTGGCAATGAGCAGTTCTTC.

CDR3 loop: CASRGESGANTGELFF. CDR3 coding DNA: TGTGCCAGCAGAGGCGAATCGGGGGCGAACACCGGGGAGCTGTTTTTT. The gene calls are TRBV27 and TRBJ2-2, with TRBD2 as a possible D gene (6 bases). Germline values: CDR1 MNHEY, CDR2 SMNVEV (reference sequence). With 6 bases removed from V and 0 bases from J, the gap between germline ends came to 14 bases. This CDR3 contains 16 residues.

The CDR3 loop is CASSLAASSYNEQFF. The CDR3 nucleotides are TGTGCCAGCAGTCTAGCGGCGAGCTCCTACAATGAGCAGTTCTTC. The chain has TRBV11-2 and TRBJ2-1, with 7 bases that match TRBD2. Trimming removed 6 bases from V and 0 bases from J; junction bases left unmatched: 5. The CDR3 runs to 15 residues. CDR1 SGHAT and CDR2 FQNNGV come from the germline V gene.

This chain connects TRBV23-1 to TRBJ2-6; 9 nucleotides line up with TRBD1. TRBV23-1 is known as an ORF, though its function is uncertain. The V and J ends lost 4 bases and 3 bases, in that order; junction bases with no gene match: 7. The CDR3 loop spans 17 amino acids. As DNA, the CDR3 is TGCGCCAGCAGTCCCCGGGACAGGGTTTTTGGGGCCAACGTCCTGACTTTC. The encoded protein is CASSPRDRVFGANVLTF.

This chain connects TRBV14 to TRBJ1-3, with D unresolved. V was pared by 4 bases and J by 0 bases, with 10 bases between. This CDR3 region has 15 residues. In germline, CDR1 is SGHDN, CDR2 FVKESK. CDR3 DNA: TGTGCCAGCAGCCCCACATACAGCTCTGGAAACACCATATATTTT. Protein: CASSPTYSSGNTIYF.

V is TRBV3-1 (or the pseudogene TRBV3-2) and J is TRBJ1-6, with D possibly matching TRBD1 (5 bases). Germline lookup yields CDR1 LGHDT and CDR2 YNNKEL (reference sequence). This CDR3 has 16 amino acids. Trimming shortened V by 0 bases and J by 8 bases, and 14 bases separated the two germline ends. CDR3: CASSQDIGGFYSPLHF. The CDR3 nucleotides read TGTGCCAGCAGCCAAGATATCGGGGGGTTCTATTCACCCCTCCACTTT.

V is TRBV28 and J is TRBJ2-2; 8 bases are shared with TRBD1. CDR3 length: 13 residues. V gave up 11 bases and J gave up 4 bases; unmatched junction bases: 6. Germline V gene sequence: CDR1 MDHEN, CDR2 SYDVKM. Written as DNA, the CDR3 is TGTGCCTCCGGGACAGGTGGCACCGGGGAGCTGTTTTTT. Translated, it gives CASGTGGTGELFF.

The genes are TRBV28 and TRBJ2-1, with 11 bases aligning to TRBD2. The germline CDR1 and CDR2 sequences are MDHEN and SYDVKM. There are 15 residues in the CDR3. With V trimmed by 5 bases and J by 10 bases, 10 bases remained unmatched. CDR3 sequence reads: CASSSRLAGSLEQFF. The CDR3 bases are TGTGCCAGCAGTAGCCGACTAGCGGGGTCCCTGGAGCAGTTCTTC.

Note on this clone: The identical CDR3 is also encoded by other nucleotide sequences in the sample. In DNA form, the CDR3 reads TGCGCCAGCAGCTTAAGGCTAGCTGGAGATACGCAGTATTTT. This sequence encodes CASSLRLAGDTQYF. The rearrangement joins TRBV5-1 to TRBJ2-3; D is perhaps TRBD2 (5 bases). From germline, CDR1 is SGHRS and CDR2 YFSETQ. This CDR3 is 14 amino acids long. Trimming removed 2 bases from V and 5 bases from J, with 12 bases in between.

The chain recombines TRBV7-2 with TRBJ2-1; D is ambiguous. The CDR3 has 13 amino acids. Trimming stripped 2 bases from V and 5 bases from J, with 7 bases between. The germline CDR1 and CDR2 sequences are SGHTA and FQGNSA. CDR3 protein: CASSLFSDNEQFF. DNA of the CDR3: TGTGCCAGCAGCTTATTCAGTGACAATGAGCAGTTCTTC.

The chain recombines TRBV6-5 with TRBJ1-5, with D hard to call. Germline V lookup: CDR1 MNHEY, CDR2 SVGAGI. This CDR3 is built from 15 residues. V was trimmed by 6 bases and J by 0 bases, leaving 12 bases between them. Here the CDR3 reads CASSFLGDSNQPQHF. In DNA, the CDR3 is TGTGCCAGCAGCTTTCTCGGAGATAGCAATCAGCCCCAGCATTTT.

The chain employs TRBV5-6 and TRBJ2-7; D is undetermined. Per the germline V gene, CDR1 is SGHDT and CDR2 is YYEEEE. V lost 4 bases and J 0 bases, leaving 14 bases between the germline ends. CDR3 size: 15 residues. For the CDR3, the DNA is TGTGCCAGCAGCCAGGTCGTCTTGAGCTCCTACGAGCAGTACTTC. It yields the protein CASSQVVLSSYEQYF.

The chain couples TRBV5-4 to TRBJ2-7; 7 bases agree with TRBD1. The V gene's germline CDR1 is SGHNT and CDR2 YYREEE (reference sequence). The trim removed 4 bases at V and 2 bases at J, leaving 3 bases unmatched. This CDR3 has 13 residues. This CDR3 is CASSAGTAYEQYF. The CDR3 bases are TGTGCCAGCAGCGCCGGGACAGCCTACGAGCAGTACTTC.